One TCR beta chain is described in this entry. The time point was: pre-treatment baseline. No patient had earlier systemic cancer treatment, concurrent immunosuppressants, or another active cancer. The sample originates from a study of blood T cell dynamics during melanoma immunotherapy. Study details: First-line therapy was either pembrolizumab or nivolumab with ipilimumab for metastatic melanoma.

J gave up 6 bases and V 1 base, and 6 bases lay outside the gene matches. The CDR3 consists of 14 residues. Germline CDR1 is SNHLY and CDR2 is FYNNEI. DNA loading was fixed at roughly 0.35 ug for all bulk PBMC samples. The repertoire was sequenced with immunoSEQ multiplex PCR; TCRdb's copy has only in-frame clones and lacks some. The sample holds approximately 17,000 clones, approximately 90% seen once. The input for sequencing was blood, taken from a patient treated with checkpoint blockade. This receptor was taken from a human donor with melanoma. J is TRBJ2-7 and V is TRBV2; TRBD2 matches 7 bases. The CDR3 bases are TGTGCCAGCAGTGAAGTTCCCGCTAGCGGCGAGCAGTACTTC. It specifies CASSEVPASGEQYF. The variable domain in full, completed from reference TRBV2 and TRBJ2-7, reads EPEVTQTPSHQVTQMGQEVILRCVPISNHLYFYWYRQILGQKVEFLVSFYNNEISEKSEIFDDQFSVERPDGSNFTLKIRSTKLEDSAMYFCASSEVPASGEQYFGPGTRLTVT.